The present TCR beta chain was sequenced within a study of T cell responses to AZD1222 COVID-19 vaccine. V lost 4 bases and J 1 base, leaving 12 bases between the germline ends. Germline CDR1 reads SGHRS; CDR2 reads YFSETQ. The CDR3 extends over 14 amino acids. The protocol was immunoSEQ multiplex PCR, while the TCRdb copy is restricted to in-frame clones and leaves out a portion. In the table there are 150,000 to 170,000 clones, 88% of which are singletons. The study, taken as a whole, reports: Per reports, nearly half of all spike-specific TCRs target regions that are unmutated in variants. Seropositive AZD1222 recipients at baseline numbered only five or six. Donors were chiefly white British, with a greater number of females, and clonal diversity was perhaps underestimated.

This clone was counted once. Its antigen is not known. This receptor was obtained from an adult in good health. The sequencing used peripheral blood, collected on day 0 of AZD1222 vaccination. This sequence joins TRBV5-1 and TRBJ2-7; D gene ambiguous. The CDR3 DNA reads as TGCGCCAGCAGCCCGCAGGATAATTCCTACGAGCAGTACTTC. Its protein is CASSPQDNSYEQYF. The full variable domain, completed using reference TRBV5-1 and TRBJ2-7, is KAGVTQTPRYLIKTRGQQVTLSCSPISGHRSVSWYQQTPGQGLQFLFEYFSETQRNKGNFPGRFSGRQFSNSRSEMNVSTLELGDSALYLCASSPQDNSYEQYFGPGTRLTVT.